These 25 T cell receptor beta chains came from one sample sequenced in a study of PD-1 blockade in classical Hodgkin lymphoma. Autologous stem cell transplantation was followed by relapse in every patient, and brentuximab vedotin exposure varied. Sequenced by immunoSEQ multiplex PCR; TCRdb stores in-frame clones only, minus some. Of roughly 61,000 clones listed, 80% to 90% are singletons. The source material was peripheral blood mononuclear cells (PBMCs), sampled at baseline. The source is a human donor with classical Hodgkin lymphoma.

The chain uses TRBV28 and TRBJ2-3, with 10 positions matching TRBD1. The CDR3 consists of 13 residues. Germline V gene data show CDR1 as MDHEN and CDR2 as SYDVKM. The J segment lost 3 bases and the V segment lost 10 bases, leaving 4 bases of the junction unmatched. For the CDR3, the DNA is TGTGCCACCAGGACAGGGGGGACAGATACGCAGTATTTT. Its protein product is CATRTGGTDTQYF.

Only one count was recorded for this clone. The chain uses TRBV7-2 and TRBJ1-2; a weak D match, TRBD1 (6 bases). The V end was cut by 2 bases, the J end by 0 bases, with 16 bases between. The CDR3 covers 17 residues. Germline-derived CDR1 and CDR2 are SGHTA and FQGNSA. The CDR3 loop is CASSLQHQGLSNYGYTF. Written as DNA, the CDR3 is TGTGCCAGCAGCTTACAACATCAGGGGCTCTCTAACTATGGCTACACCTTC.

V and J are TRBV30 and TRBJ1-3; no reliable D call. This CDR3 region has 14 residues. Trimming pared 3 bases from V and 0 bases from J, leaving 9 bases between. Germline CDR1 and CDR2: GTSNPN and SVGIG (reference sequence). As DNA, the CDR3 is TGTGCCTGGAGCGCCAGTCTCTCTGGAAACACCATATATTTT. Protein product: CAWSASLSGNTIYF.

The gene calls are TRBV5-8 and TRBJ2-1; D is possibly TRBD1 or TRBD2 (6 bases each). V lost 3 bases, J lost 3 bases, and 10 bases lay in between. Germline V gene sequence: CDR1 SGHTS, CDR2 YDEGEE. This CDR3 is 14 amino acids long. The DNA of the CDR3 is TGTGCCAGCAGCTGGAGGGGGATCTACAATGAGCAGTTCTTC. Amino acids: CASSWRGIYNEQFF. Full variable domain (remainder filled in from reference TRBV5-8 and TRBJ2-1): EAGVTQSPTHLIKTRGQQATLRCSPISGHTSVYWYQQALGLGLQFLLWYDEGEERNRGNFPPRFSGRQFPNYSSELNVNALELEDSALYLCASSWRGIYNEQFFGPGTRLTVL.

This sequence joins TRBV7-3 and TRBJ1-1, with D uncertain. Trimming took off 3 bases at V and 3 bases at J, with 8 bases between the two ends. Germline V gene lookup returns CDR1 SGHTA and CDR2 FQGTGA. This CDR3 comprises 13 residues. CDR3 loop: CASSLTQYTEAFF. The CDR3, as DNA: TGTGCCAGCAGCTTGACCCAGTACACTGAAGCTTTCTTT.

This sequence joins TRBV25-1 and TRBJ1-2, with 8 positions matching TRBD1. CDR3 length: 14 residues. Trimming removed 3 bases from V and 7 bases from J; junction bases left unmatched: 7. Germline loops: CDR1 MGHDK, CDR2 SYGVNS. This CDR3 reads CASSDGQGLSGYTF. CDR3 bases: TGTGCCAGCAGTGATGGACAGGGCCTCTCTGGCTACACCTTC.

The CDR3 DNA reads TGTGCCAGCGGGGGAGTCTATGGCTACACCTTC. The encoded protein is CASGGVYGYTF. This chain uses TRBV5-6 with TRBJ1-2, with D possibly being TRBD1 (5 bases). The V and J ends lost 7 bases and 4 bases respectively, with 8 bases between them. CDR3 size: 11 residues. Looked up from germline, CDR1 is SGHDT and CDR2 is YYEEEE.

This chain links TRBV4-1 with TRBJ1-1; TRBD1 might be the D (6 bases). The V and J ends lost 11 bases and 2 bases respectively, with 12 bases between them. Germline V lookup: CDR1 MGHRA, CDR2 YSYEKL. This CDR3 spans 12 amino acids. CDR3 amino acids: CAVGGQNTEAFF. In DNA form, the CDR3 reads TGCGCCGTCGGGGGGCAAAACACTGAAGCTTTCTTT.

Here the CDR3 reads CAWDPSTGANVLTF. In DNA, the CDR3 is TGTGCCTGGGACCCCTCAACTGGGGCCAACGTCCTGACTTTC. The V call is TRBV30, the J call TRBJ2-6; D is unresolved. The CDR3 has 14 amino acids. V lost 5 bases, J lost 2 bases, and 10 bases lay in between. Germline CDR1 and CDR2: GTSNPN and SVGIG (reference sequence).

This clone was counted between two and nine times. CDR3 coding DNA: TGTGCCACCCTCTCTGGAAACACCATATATTTT. Translated: CATLSGNTIYF. The chain combines TRBV2 with TRBJ1-3; no firm D call. This CDR3 is 11 amino acids long. Between the trimmed V and J ends, which lost 10 bases and 0 bases, there was a span of 4 bases. The V gene's germline CDR1 is SNHLY and CDR2 FYNNEI.

This clone was observed a handful of times. The V call is TRBV4-2, the J call TRBJ1-3; no clear D. This CDR3 has 15 residues. Germline V lookup: CDR1 LGHNA, CDR2 YNFKEQ. Deletions cut 4 bases from V and 8 bases from J, with 18 bases between. This CDR3 is CASSRVSPLVYTIYF. CDR3 coding DNA: TGTGCCAGCAGCCGCGTTTCTCCCCTGGTTTACACCATATATTTT.

This chain connects TRBV27 to TRBJ2-7; 7 bases map to TRBD2. Unmatched junction bases numbered 10, after V lost 0 bases and J lost 2 bases. The V gene's germline CDR1 is MNHEY and CDR2 SMNVEV (reference sequence). This CDR3 is 17 amino acids long. DNA for the CDR3: TGTGCCAGCAGTTTATCGGGGGGGAGGGGTGCAACCTACGAGCAGTACTTC. The encoded protein is CASSLSGGRGATYEQYF.

This CDR3 reads CASVGQVAYNEQFF. Here the CDR3 DNA reads TGTGCCAGCGTCGGACAAGTTGCCTACAATGAGCAGTTCTTC. The V and J genes are TRBV2 and TRBJ2-1; D is possibly TRBD1 (5 bases). The germline V gene encodes CDR1 SNHLY and CDR2 FYNNEI. V was clipped by 8 bases and J by 2 bases, with 13 bases between them. This CDR3 contains 14 residues.

The V call is TRBV20-1, the J call TRBJ2-2; D is ambiguous. V was clipped by 5 bases and J by 7 bases, with 8 bases between them. The CDR3 is 11 residues long. Germline lookup yields CDR1 DFQATT and CDR2 SNEGSKA (reference sequence). The CDR3 is CSARKGGELFF. In DNA form, the CDR3 reads TGCAGTGCTCGAAAGGGCGGGGAGCTGTTTTTT.

The sample holds one count of this clone. The CDR3 sequence is CAAGDREAFF. CDR3 in DNA: TGTGCCGCAGGGGACAGGGAAGCTTTCTTT. This sequence joins TRBV2 and TRBJ1-1, with 8 positions matching TRBD1. The germline gives CDR1 SNHLY, CDR2 FYNNEI. There are 10 residues in the CDR3. J lost 8 bases, V lost 11 bases, and 4 bases had no gene match.

This chain joins TRBV7-2 and TRBJ2-5; 7 nucleotides match TRBD1. Per the germline V gene, CDR1 is SGHTA and CDR2 is FQGNSA. The CDR3 runs 13 residues. V lost 6 bases to trimming and J lost 1 base; unmatched junction nucleotides: 2. The CDR3 DNA is TGTGCCAGCAGGGGGACAGCCCAAGAGACCCAGTACTTC. Amino acid sequence: CASRGTAQETQYF.

This chain joins TRBV5-6 and TRBJ2-1; 7 bases fit TRBD1. Germline V lookup: CDR1 SGHDT, CDR2 YYEEEE. CDR3 length: 15 residues. Trimming took 0 bases from V and 6 from J; bases not matched to a gene: 6. The CDR3, as DNA: TGTGCCAGCAGCTTGGAGGGCAGGGGGTCCAATGAGCAGTTCTTC. Protein sequence: CASSLEGRGSNEQFF.

The chain recombines TRBV19 with TRBJ1-1; D not certain. CDR1 LNHDA and CDR2 SQIVND come from the germline V gene (reference sequence). Trimming shortened V by 1 base and J by 4 bases, and 16 bases separated the two germline ends. This CDR3 has 16 amino acids. The CDR3 here is CASSIAPGPMGTEAFF. DNA of the CDR3: TGTGCCAGTAGTATAGCCCCGGGCCCTATGGGCACTGAAGCTTTCTTT. The complete variable domain, with remaining parts taken from reference TRBV19 and TRBJ1-1, reads DGGITQSPKYLFRKEGQNVTLSCEQNLNHDAMYWYRQDPGQGLRLIYYSQIVNDFQKGDIAEGYSVSREKKESFPLTVTSAQKNPTAFYLCASSIAPGPMGTEAFFGQGTRLTVV.

The V call is TRBV7-9, the J call TRBJ2-5, with D uncertain. Germline V lookup: CDR1 SEHNR, CDR2 FQNEAQ (reference sequence). CDR3 size: 12 residues. Trimming stripped 2 bases from V and 2 bases from J, with 3 bases between. The CDR3 here is CASSLLQETQYF. In DNA, the CDR3 is TGTGCCAGCAGCTTACTACAAGAGACCCAGTACTTC. The full variable domain, with the rest looked up from reference TRBV7-9 and TRBJ2-5, is DTGVSQNPRHKITKRGQNVTFRCDPISEHNRLYWYRQTLGQGPEFLTYFQNEAQLEKSRLLSDRFSAERPKGSFSTLEIQRTEQGDSAMYLCASSLLQETQYFGPGTRLLVL.

The chain carries TRBV4-1 and TRBJ1-4; D not certain. Germline V gives CDR1 MGHRA, CDR2 YSYEKL. Trimming cost V 0 bases and J 8 bases, with 4 bases left between them. The CDR3 has 12 residues. CDR3 protein: CASSQEGEKLFF. As DNA, the CDR3 is TGCGCCAGCAGCCAAGAAGGGGAAAAACTGTTTTTT.

V gene TRBV5-1 combines with J gene TRBJ2-2; D is unclear. V gave up 6 bases and J gave up 4 bases, with 13 bases separating them. The CDR3 is 14 residues long. The germline gives CDR1 SGHRS, CDR2 YFSETQ. CDR3 in amino acids: CASTSTTVTGELFF. The CDR3 DNA follows: TGCGCCAGCACCAGTACGACGGTCACCGGGGAGCTGTTTTTT.

The J gene is TRBJ2-1, the V gene TRBV5-1, with D possibly being TRBD1 (5 bases). CDR1 is SGHRS and CDR2 is YFSETQ in the germline V gene. The CDR3 spans 17 residues. Trimming left V 0 bases short and J 0 bases short, with 13 bases between. CDR3 coding DNA: TGCGCCAGCAGCTTGGGGGGCTCGGTTAGCTCCTACAATGAGCAGTTCTTC. Protein product: CASSLGGSVSSYNEQFF. Full variable domain (rest looked up from reference TRBV5-1 and TRBJ2-1): KAGVTQTPRYLIKTRGQQVTLSCSPISGHRSVSWYQQTPGQGLQFLFEYFSETQRNKGNFPGRFSGRQFSNSRSEMNVSTLELGDSALYLCASSLGGSVSSYNEQFFGPGTRLTVL.

This chain links TRBV23-1 with TRBJ2-7; no clear D gene. TRBV23-1 is recorded as an ORF, its role being uncertain. The CDR3 has 15 amino acids. With 1 base removed from V and 0 bases from J, the gap between germline ends came to 10 bases. CDR3 region: CASSQFRFSSYEQYF. The CDR3 DNA is TGCGCCAGCAGTCAATTTAGGTTCAGCTCCTACGAGCAGTACTTC.

This chain uses TRBV5-5 with TRBJ2-6; TRBD1 is a possible D gene (6 bases). Germline assignment: CDR1 SGHKS and CDR2 YYEKEE (reference sequence). The germline V and J ends were trimmed by 4 bases and 2 bases, with 19 bases remaining between them. The CDR3 is made up of 18 amino acids. The CDR3 nucleotides are TGTGCCAGCAGCAAGACTCGAGGGGGACCAACTGGGGCCAACGTCCTGACTTTC. It translates to CASSKTRGGPTGANVLTF.

This chain uses TRBV6-6 with TRBJ1-5; 11 positions match TRBD1. This CDR3 has 14 residues. V gave up 8 bases and J gave up 5 bases; unmatched junction bases: 5. Germline CDR1 MNHNY, CDR2 SVGAGI (reference sequence). CDR3 nucleotides: TGTGCCAGCGCCCCGGGACAGGGGGATCAGCCCCAGCATTTT. It is translated as CASAPGQGDQPQHF.